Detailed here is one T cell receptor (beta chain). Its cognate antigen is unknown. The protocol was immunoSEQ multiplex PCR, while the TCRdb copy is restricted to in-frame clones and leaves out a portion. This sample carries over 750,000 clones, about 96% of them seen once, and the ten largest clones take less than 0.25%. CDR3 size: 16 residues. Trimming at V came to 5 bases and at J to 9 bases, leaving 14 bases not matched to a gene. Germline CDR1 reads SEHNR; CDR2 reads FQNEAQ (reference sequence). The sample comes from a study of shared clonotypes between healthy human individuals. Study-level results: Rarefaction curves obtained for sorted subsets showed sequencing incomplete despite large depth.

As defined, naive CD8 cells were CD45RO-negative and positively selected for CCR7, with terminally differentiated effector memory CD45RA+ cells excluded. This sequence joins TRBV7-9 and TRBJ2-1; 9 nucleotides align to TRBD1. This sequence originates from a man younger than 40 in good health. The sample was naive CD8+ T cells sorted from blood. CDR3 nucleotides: TGTGCCAGCAGCGAAATCTCCGGGACAGGGTTCGGTGAGCAGTTCTTC. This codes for CASSEISGTGFGEQFF.